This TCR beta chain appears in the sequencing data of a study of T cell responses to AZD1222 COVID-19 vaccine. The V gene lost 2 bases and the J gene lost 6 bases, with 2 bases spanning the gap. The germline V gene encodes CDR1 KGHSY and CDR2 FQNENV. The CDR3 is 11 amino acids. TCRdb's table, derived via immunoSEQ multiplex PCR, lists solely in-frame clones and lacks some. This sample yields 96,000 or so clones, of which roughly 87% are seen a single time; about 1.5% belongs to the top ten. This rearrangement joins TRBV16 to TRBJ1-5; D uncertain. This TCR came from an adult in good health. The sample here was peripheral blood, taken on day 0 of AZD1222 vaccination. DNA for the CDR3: TGTGCCAGCAGCCAAGGTCAGCCCCAGCATTTT. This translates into CASSQGQPQHF.